Listed here are 10 T cell receptor beta chains from one sample, sequenced in a study of Graves' ophthalmopathy and Graves' hyperthyroidism (dated by TCRdb to the late 2010s). The data were produced on an Illumina HiSeq 2000. For repertoire sequencing, TCR beta CDR3 regions were amplified from RNA transcripts. A first-round RT-PCR used HTBI primers with the Qiagen OneStep RT-PCR kit, followed by a second-round multiplex PCR, size selection and purification. The raw public reads went through TCRdb reprocessing: fastp at Q25, MiXCR clone calling, in-frame beta chains kept. Rows are unified per CDR3 protein, each entry keeping the most common DNA and genes. In all, the sample holds a few hundred thousand distinct CDR3 sequences, and about 21% of those were seen once. The ten biggest clones cover roughly 3% of the sample. Sequenced material: peripheral blood. Receptors originate from a woman between 18 and 29 years old with stable Graves' hyperthyroidism. Donor details come from another sample of the same person, matched by shared clones.

There are many counts of this clonotype. The chain couples TRBV4-1 to TRBJ2-7; TRBD2 agrees at 10 bases. V trimming: 0 bases; J trimming: 4 bases; junction bases outside the gene matches: 6. Germline CDR1 is MGHRA and CDR2 is YSYEKL. This CDR3 is built from 16 residues. The CDR3 nucleotides read TGCGCCAGCAGCCAAGAAGGGCTAGCGGGAGATTACGAGCAGTACTTC. Its translation is CASSQEGLAGDYEQYF.

This clonotype appeared many times. This rearrangement joins TRBV20-1 to TRBJ2-7; the D call may be TRBD1 or TRBD2 (5 bases each). V gave up 3 bases and J gave up 2 bases, with 17 bases separating them. From germline, CDR1 is DFQATT and CDR2 SNEGSKA (reference sequence). The CDR3 has 15 residues. The CDR3: CSARVWDGQTYEQYF. CDR3 nucleotide sequence: TGCAGTGCTAGGGTCTGGGACGGACAAACCTACGAGCAGTACTTC.

This clonotype was seen a few times. The rearrangement uses TRBV12-3 or TRBV12-4 and TRBJ1-2; TRBD1 might be the D (6 bases). V shed 5 bases and J shed 7 bases, with 26 bases lying between them. This CDR3 contains 17 residues. CDR3 coding DNA: TGTGCCAGCAGTGCTAGGAACAGAAAGGGGGAACTAGGTGGCTACACCTTC. Its translation is CASSARNRKGELGGYTF.

As DNA, the CDR3 is TGTGCCAGCAGTTTTTCCCAGGTGTTGGCTTTCTTT. Protein sequence: CASSFSQVLAFF. This sequence joins TRBV12-3 or TRBV12-4 and TRBJ1-1, with D unresolved. The ends were cut back, 3 bases at V and 11 bases at J, with 13 bases in the middle. CDR3 length equals 12 residues.

The chain employs TRBV2 and TRBJ2-2; D ambiguous. The CDR3 is 13 residues long. V was pared by 3 bases and J by 3 bases, with 5 bases between. Germline CDR1 reads SNHLY; CDR2 reads FYNNEI. As DNA, the CDR3 is TGTGCCAGCAGTGACAGCCACACCGGGGAGCTGTTTTTT. It is translated as CASSDSHTGELFF.

CDR3 residues: CASQSGEWAFF. For the CDR3, the DNA is TGTGCCAGCCAATCCGGGGAGTGGGCTTTCTTT. This chain connects TRBV11-2 to TRBJ1-1; the D is unclear. Looked up from germline, CDR1 is SGHAT and CDR2 is FQNNGV. V lost 8 bases and J lost 11, with 15 bases in between. The CDR3 spans 11 residues.

Written as DNA, the CDR3 is TGTGCCAGCTCGACAGGCAAACGAACAACTGAAGCTTTCTTT. This encodes CASSTGKRTTEAFF. V gene TRBV18 combines with J gene TRBJ1-1; maybe TRBD1 (6 bases). The V end lost 6 bases, the J end lost 5 bases, and 16 bases lay between the germline ends. This CDR3 has 14 amino acids. CDR1 and CDR2 (germline): KGHSH, LQKENI.

This clonotype was observed once. This chain connects TRBV6-5 to TRBJ1-2; perhaps TRBD1 as D (6 bases). This CDR3 spans 14 amino acids. V shed 2 bases and J shed 2 bases, with 9 bases lying between them. Germline-derived CDR1 and CDR2 are MNHEY and SVGAGI. Here the CDR3 DNA reads TGTGCCAGCAGTTACAACACAGGGAACTATGGCTACACCTTC. It yields the protein CASSYNTGNYGYTF.

This sequence joins TRBV6-5 and TRBJ2-7; tentatively, D is TRBD1 (6 bases). The germline V and J ends were trimmed by 4 bases and 4 bases, with 20 bases remaining between them. Germline lookup yields CDR1 MNHEY and CDR2 SVGAGI. This CDR3 has 16 residues. This chain's CDR3 is CASSSRGKGVDYEQYF. CDR3 nucleotides: TGTGCCAGCAGTTCCCGCGGTAAGGGGGTAGATTACGAGCAGTACTTC.

This clonotype was counted ten times or more. CDR3 region: CATSSGGSSQPQHF. The DNA of the CDR3 is TGTGCCACCAGTTCAGGGGGATCGAGTCAGCCCCAGCATTTT. V and J are TRBV24-1 and TRBJ1-5, with 7 bases that match TRBD1. Germline trimming cut 6 bases from V and 6 bases from J; bases unmatched to any gene: 7. CDR3 length equals 14 residues. Germline loops: CDR1 KGHDR, CDR2 SFDVKD.